This T cell receptor (beta chain) is drawn from a study of blood T cell repertoires in COVID-19. Whole-study context: The cDNA or gDNA used as material had been derived from T cells, B-cell-depleted T cells, or PBMCs.

The CDR3 has 16 amino acids. J lost 2 bases, V lost 0 bases, and 7 bases had no gene match. CDR1 and CDR2 (germline): SGHRS, YFSETQ. Per the authors' pipeline: Estimation of nucleated cell counts was performed using reference gene primer amplification. The protocol was immunoSEQ multiplex PCR, while the TCRdb copy is restricted to in-frame clones and leaves out a portion. V, J and clone size are those of that table, while D and trimming were read from the DNA. Of fewer than 200,000 clones in the sample, 75% to 90% were seen once. This TCR derives from a woman aged 70 to 79 with COVID-19, enrolled during active disease. The chain links TRBV5-1 to TRBJ2-7; 8 nucleotides align to TRBD2. The specimen was peripheral blood. The CDR3 loop reads CASSLAPSGRPYEQYF. CDR3 nucleotides: TGCGCCAGCAGCTTGGCGCCTAGCGGGCGCCCCTACGAGCAGTACTTC.